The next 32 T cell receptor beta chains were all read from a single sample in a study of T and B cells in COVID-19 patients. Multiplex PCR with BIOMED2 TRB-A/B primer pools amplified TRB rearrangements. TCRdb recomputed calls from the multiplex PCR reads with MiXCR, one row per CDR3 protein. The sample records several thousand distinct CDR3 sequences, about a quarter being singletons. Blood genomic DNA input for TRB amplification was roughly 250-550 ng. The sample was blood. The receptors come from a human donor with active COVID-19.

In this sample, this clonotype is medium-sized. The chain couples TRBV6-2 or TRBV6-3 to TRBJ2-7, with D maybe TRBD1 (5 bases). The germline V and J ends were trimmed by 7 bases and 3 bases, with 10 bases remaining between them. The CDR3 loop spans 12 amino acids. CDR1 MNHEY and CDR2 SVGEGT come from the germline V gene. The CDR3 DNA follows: TGTGCCAGCACACACACAGGCTACGAGCAGTACTTC. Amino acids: CASTHTGYEQYF.

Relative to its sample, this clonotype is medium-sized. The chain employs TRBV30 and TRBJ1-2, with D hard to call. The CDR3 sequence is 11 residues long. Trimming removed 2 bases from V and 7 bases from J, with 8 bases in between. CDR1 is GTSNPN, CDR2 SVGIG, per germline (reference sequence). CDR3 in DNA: TGTGCCTGGAGTTCGGGGAGTGGCTACACCTTC. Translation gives CAWSSGSGYTF.

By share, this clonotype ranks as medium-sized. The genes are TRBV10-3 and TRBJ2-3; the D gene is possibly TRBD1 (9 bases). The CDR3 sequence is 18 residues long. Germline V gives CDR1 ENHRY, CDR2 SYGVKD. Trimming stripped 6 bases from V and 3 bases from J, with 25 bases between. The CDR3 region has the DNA TGTGCCATCAGACCCACGGGGGGGGGACAGGGTATGACAGATACGCAGTATTTT. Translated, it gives CAIRPTGGGQGMTDTQYF.

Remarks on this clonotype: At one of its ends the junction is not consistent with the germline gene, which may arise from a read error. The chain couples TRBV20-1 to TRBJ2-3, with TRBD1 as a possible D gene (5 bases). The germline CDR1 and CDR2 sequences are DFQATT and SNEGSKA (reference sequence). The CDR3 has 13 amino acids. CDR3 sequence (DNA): TGCAGTGCGAGAGACAGCCGCACAGATACGCAGTATTTT. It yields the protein CSARDSRTDTQYF.

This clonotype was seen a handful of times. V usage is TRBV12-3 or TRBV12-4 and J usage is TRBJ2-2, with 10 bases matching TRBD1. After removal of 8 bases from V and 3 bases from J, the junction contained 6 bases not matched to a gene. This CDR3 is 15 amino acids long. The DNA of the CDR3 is TGTGCCAGCCGACAGGGGGCGCGGGACACCGGGGAGCTGTTTTTT. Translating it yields CASRQGARDTGELFF.

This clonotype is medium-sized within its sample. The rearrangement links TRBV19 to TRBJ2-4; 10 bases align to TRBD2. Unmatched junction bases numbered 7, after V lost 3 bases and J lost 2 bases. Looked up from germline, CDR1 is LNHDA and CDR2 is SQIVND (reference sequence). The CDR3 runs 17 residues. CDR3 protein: CASSILAGAGTKNIQYF. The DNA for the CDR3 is TGTGCCAGTAGTATCCTAGCGGGGGCGGGGACCAAAAACATTCAGTACTTC.

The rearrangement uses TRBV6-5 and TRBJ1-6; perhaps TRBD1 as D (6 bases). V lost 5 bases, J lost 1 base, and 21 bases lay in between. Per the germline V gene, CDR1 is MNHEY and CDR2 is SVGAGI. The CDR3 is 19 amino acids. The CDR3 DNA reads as TGTGCCAGCAGTAAATCTAGCGGGGGGCGCCAATCCTATAATTCACCCCTCCACTTT. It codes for CASSKSSGGRQSYNSPLHF.

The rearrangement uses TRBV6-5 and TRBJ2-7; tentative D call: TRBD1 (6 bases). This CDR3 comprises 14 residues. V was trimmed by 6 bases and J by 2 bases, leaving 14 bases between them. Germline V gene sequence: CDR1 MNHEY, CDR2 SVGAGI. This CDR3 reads CASSQGRGPYEQYF. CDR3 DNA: TGTGCCAGCAGCCAAGGCAGGGGCCCCTACGAGCAGTACTTC.

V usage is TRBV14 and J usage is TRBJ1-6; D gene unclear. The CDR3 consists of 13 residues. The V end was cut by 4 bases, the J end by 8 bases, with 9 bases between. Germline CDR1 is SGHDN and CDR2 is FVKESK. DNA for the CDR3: TGTGCCAGCAGCCCGGTCAGCCATTCACCCCTCCACTTT. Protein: CASSPVSHSPLHF. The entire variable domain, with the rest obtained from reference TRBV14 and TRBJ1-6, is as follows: EAGVTQFPSHSVIEKGQTVTLRCDPISGHDNLYWYRRVMGKEIKFLLHFVKESKQDESGMPNNRFLAERTGGTYSTLKVQPAELEDSGVYFCASSPVSHSPLHFGNGTRLTVT.

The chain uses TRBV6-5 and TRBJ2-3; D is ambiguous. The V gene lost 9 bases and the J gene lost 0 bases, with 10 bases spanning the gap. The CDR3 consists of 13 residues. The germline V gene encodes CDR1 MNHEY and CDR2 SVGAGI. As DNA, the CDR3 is TGTGCCAGTGCCGGAACAAGCACAGATACGCAGTATTTT. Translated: CASAGTSTDTQYF.

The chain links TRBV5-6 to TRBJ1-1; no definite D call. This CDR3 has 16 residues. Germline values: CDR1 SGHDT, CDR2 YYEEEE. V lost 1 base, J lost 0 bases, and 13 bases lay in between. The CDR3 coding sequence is TGTGCCAGCAGCTTGTTAGGTCGTGGGGTGAACACTGAAGCTTTCTTT. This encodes CASSLLGRGVNTEAFF.

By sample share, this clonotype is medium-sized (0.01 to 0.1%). The CDR3 DNA follows: TGTGCCAGTAGTATATCAGGGGTCAATCAGCCCCAGCATTTT. Amino acid sequence: CASSISGVNQPQHF. This chain links TRBV19 with TRBJ1-5, with D perhaps TRBD1 (6 bases). This CDR3 has 14 residues. Germline lookup yields CDR1 LNHDA and CDR2 SQIVND (reference sequence). V lost 2 bases and J lost 3, with 8 bases in between.

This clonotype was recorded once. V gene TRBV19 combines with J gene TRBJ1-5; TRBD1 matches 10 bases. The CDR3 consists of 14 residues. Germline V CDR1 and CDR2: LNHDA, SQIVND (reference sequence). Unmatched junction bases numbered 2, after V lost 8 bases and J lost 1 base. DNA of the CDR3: TGTGCCAGTGGGACAGGGGCGAGCAATCAGCCCCAGCATTTT. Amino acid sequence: CASGTGASNQPQHF.

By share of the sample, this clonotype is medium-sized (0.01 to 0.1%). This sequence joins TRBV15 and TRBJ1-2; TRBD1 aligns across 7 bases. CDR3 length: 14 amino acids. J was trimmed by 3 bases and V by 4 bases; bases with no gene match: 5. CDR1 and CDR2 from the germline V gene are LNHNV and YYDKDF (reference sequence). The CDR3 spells CATSKGTVDYGYTF. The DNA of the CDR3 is TGTGCCACCAGCAAAGGGACAGTCGACTATGGCTACACCTTC.

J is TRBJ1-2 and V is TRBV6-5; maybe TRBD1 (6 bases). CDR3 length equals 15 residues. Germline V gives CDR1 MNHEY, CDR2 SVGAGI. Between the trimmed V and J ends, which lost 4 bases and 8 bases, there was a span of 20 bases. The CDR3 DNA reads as TGTGCCAGCAGTTCGGCCCGGACAGACAAAGGAGGCTACACCTTC. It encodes CASSSARTDKGGYTF.

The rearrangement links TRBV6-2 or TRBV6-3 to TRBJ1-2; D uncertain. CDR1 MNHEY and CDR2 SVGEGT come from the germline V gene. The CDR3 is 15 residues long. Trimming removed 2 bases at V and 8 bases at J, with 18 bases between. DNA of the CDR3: TGTGCCAGCAGTTACGTCCTCCGAACTACCGGGGGCTACACCTTC. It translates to CASSYVLRTTGGYTF.

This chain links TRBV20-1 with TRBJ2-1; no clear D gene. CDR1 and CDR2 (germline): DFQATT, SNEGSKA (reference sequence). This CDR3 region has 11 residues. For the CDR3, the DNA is TGCAGCCCAATCCCCACGAATGAGCAGTTCTTC. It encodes CSPIPTNEQFF.

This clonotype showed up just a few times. The CDR3 protein is CASSSTGLAGHPQFF. CDR3 sequence (DNA): TGTGCCAGCAGCTCGACGGGACTAGCGGGCCACCCGCAGTTCTTC. The rearrangement joins TRBV7-2 to TRBJ2-1; 12 positions agree with TRBD2. This CDR3 is built from 15 residues. J was trimmed by 12 bases and V by 4 bases; bases with no gene match: 10. Germline V lookup: CDR1 SGHTA, CDR2 FQGNSA.

The CDR3 nucleotides are TGTGCCAGCAGCTTAGAAAGGACAGGGGAGGAAGCTTTCTTT. Amino acid sequence: CASSLERTGEEAFF. This chain links TRBV7-2 with TRBJ1-1; 9 bases are shared with TRBD1. The CDR3 runs to 14 residues. Germline V CDR1 and CDR2: SGHTA, FQGNSA. V gave up 1 base and J gave up 8 bases; unmatched junction bases: 5.

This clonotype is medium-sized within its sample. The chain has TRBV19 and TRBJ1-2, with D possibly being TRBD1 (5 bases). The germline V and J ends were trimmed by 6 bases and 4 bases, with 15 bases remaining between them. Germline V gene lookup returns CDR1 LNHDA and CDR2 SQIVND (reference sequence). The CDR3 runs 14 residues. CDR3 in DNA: TGTGCCAGTAGCGAGGCGGAGAGGGGCTATGGCTACACCTTC. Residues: CASSEAERGYGYTF.

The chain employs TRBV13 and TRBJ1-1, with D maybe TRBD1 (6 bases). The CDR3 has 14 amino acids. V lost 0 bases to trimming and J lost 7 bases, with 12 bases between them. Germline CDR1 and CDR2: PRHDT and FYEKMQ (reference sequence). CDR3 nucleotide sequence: TGTGCCAGCAGCTTAGGCGTTATAGGGGGTGAAGCTTTCTTT. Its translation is CASSLGVIGGEAFF.

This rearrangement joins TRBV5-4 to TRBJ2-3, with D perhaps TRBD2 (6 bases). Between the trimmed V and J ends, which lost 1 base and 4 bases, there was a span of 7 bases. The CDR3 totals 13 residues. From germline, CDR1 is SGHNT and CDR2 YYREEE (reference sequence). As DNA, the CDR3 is TGTGCCAGCAGCTTGTGGGGGGCAGATACGCAGTATTTT. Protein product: CASSLWGADTQYF.

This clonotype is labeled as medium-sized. The DNA of the CDR3 is TGTGCCAGCAGTCACAGGACTAGCGGGGGAAAAGAGACCCAGTACTTC. Protein product: CASSHRTSGGKETQYF. The rearrangement links TRBV6-1 to TRBJ2-5; the match to TRBD2 covers 13 bases. Germline V CDR1 and CDR2: MNHNS, SASEGT. Losses at the gene ends were 5 bases for V and 3 bases for J; bases not matched to a gene: 6. This CDR3 region has 16 residues.

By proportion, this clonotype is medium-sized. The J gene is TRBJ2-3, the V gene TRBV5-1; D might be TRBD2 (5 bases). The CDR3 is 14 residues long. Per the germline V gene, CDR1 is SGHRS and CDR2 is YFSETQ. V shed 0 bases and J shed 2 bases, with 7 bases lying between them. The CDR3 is CASSLADFTDTQYF. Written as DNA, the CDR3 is TGCGCCAGCAGCTTGGCGGACTTCACAGATACGCAGTATTTT.

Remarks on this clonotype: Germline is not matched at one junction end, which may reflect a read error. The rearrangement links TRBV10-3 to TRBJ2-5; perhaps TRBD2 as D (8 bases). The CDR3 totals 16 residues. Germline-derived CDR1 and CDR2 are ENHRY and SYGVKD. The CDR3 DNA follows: TGTGCCATCAGTGAGCGGGGGGGGACAGCACAAGAGACCCAGCACTTC. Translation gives CAISERGGTAQETQHF.

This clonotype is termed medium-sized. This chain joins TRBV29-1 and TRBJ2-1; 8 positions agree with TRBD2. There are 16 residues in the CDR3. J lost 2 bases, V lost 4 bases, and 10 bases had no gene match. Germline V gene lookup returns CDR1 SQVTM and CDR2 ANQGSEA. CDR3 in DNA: TGCAGCGTTGTTTCTCTTAGCGGGAATGCCTACAATGAGCAGTTCTTC. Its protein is CSVVSLSGNAYNEQFF.

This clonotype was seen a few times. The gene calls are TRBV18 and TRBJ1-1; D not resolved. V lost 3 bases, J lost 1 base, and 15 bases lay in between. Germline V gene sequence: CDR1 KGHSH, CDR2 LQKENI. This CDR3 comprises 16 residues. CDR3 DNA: TGTGCCAGCTCACCTGGCGGAGCCTCAAGGAACACTGAAGCTTTCTTT. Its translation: CASSPGGASRNTEAFF.

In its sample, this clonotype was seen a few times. Here the CDR3 DNA reads TGTGCCAGCAATTTCTGGGACAGGGGAAAGTTGGGCTCCTACAATGAGCAGTTCTTC. It yields the protein CASNFWDRGKLGSYNEQFF. The V call is TRBV12-3 or TRBV12-4, the J call TRBJ2-1, with TRBD1 identical over 10 bases. The junction had 15 bases not matched to a gene; V was cut back by 7 bases and J by 0 bases. CDR3 size: 19 residues.

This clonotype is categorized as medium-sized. CDR3 bases: TGTGCCAGAAGCTTGGGGCACAGGGTAGTTTCCGCTAACACCGGGGAGCTGTTTTTT. Translated: CARSLGHRVVSANTGELFF. The chain is built from TRBV5-3 and TRBJ2-2, with D tentatively TRBD1 (6 bases). TRBV5-3 is assigned to the ORF class and has an uncertain function. Trimming removed 0 bases at V and 2 bases at J, with 20 bases between. This CDR3 has 19 amino acids.

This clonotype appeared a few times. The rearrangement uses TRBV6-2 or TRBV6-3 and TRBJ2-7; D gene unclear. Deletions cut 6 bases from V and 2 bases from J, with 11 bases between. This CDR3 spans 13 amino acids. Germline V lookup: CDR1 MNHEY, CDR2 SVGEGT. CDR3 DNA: TGTGCCAGCAGCAACACCAGGACCTACGAGCAGTACTTC. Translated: CASSNTRTYEQYF.

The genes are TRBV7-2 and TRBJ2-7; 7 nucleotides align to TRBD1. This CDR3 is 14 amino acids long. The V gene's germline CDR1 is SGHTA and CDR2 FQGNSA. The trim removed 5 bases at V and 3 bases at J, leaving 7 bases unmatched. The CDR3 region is CASSPQGFYYEQYF. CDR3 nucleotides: TGTGCCAGCAGCCCACAGGGGTTCTACTACGAGCAGTACTTC.

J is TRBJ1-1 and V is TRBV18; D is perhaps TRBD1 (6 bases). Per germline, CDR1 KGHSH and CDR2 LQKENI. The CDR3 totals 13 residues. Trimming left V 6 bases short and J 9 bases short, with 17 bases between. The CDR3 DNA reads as TGTGCCAGCTCCCCCAGGGAAGGGGGTAAAGCTTTCTTT. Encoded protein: CASSPREGGKAFF.